This T cell receptor (beta chain) was identified during a study of blood T cell repertoires in COVID-19. Repertoires were generated with immunoSEQ multiplex PCR, while TCRdb's copy carries only in-frame clones and drops some. The sample yields hundreds of thousands of clones, approximately 84% seen once. Participants' reported clinical history set cohort assignment. CDR1 is MNHEY and CDR2 is SMNVEV in the germline V gene (reference sequence). V gave up 5 bases and J gave up 0 bases; unmatched junction bases: 12. CDR3 length: 19 residues. The genes are TRBV27 and TRBJ2-6, with 8 bases that match TRBD2. This sequence was found in a young man who had recovered from COVID-19. Sequenced input: PBMCs or T cells enriched from blood (not recorded which). CDR3 region: CASSTMPGLVVSGANVLTF. As DNA, the CDR3 is TGTGCCAGCAGTACGATGCCGGGACTAGTAGTCTCTGGGGCCAACGTCCTGACTTTC.